The next 21 T cell receptor beta chains were all read from a single sample in a study of blood T cells in healthy people across ages. A second about 7 to 12 cycle PCR used barcoded and J-beta primers. MiXCR was run by TCRdb on the 5' RACE reads, yielding one entry per CDR3 protein. Among 1.5 million or so distinct CDR3 sequences listed, 42% were seen once. The specimen was blood. The receptor set was obtained from a woman between 18 and 29 years old in good health.

This clonotype has more than one count but fewer than ten. The genes are TRBV28 and TRBJ2-1, with unresolved D. V lost 4 bases and J lost 0, with 7 bases in between. The CDR3 covers 14 residues. Per germline, CDR1 MDHEN and CDR2 SYDVKM. The CDR3 sequence is CASSSPSSYNEQFF. The CDR3 region has the DNA TGTGCCAGCAGTTCCCCCAGCTCCTACAATGAGCAGTTCTTC.

The chain employs TRBV18 and TRBJ2-7; D remains ambiguous. The CDR3 contains 14 residues. CDR1 KGHSH and CDR2 LQKENI come from the germline V gene. The V gene lost 2 bases and the J gene lost 4 bases, with 12 bases spanning the gap. As DNA, the CDR3 is TGTGCCAGCTCACCATCCGTTGGCCAGTACGAGCAGTACTTC. Protein sequence: CASSPSVGQYEQYF.

The chain is built from TRBV29-1 and TRBJ2-7; 8 nucleotides agree with TRBD1. In germline, CDR1 is SQVTM, CDR2 ANQGSEA. J gave up 6 bases and V 5 bases, and 15 bases lay outside the gene matches. The length of the CDR3 is 15 residues. For the CDR3, the DNA is TGCAGCGTTCTATCAGGGGGCAGACATCCTGGCGAGCAGTACTTC. Encoded protein: CSVLSGGRHPGEQYF.

Turning to this clonotype: Because the CDR3 is missing its conserved closing phenylalanine or tryptophan, this is likely a read error. The chain uses TRBV25-1 and TRBJ1-2, with a possible D match to TRBD1 (6 bases). Per germline, CDR1 MGHDK and CDR2 SYGVNS. This CDR3 has 16 amino acids. Trimming shortened V by 1 base and J by 4 bases, and 16 bases separated the two germline ends. CDR3 residues: CASSEFGTIGGYGYTL. In DNA, the CDR3 is TGTGCCAGCAGTGAATTCGGGACAATTGGCGGCTATGGCTACACCTTA.

V gene TRBV7-9 combines with J gene TRBJ1-1, with TRBD1 as a possible D gene (6 bases). Germline values: CDR1 SEHNR, CDR2 FQNEAQ (reference sequence). This CDR3 is 14 amino acids long. Trimming pared 0 bases from V and 12 bases from J, leaving 17 bases between. In nucleotides, the CDR3 is TGTGCCAGCAGCTTAGCTGGGGGCCCGGGTGCGTCTTTCTTT. This translates into CASSLAGGPGASFF.

This chain connects TRBV7-3 to TRBJ2-1; D is unclear. V was clipped by 3 bases and J by 3 bases, with 6 bases between them. Germline lookup yields CDR1 SGHTA and CDR2 FQGTGA. This CDR3 contains 13 residues. The chain's CDR3 is CASSLGYYNEQFF. DNA for the CDR3: TGTGCCAGCAGCTTGGGCTACTACAATGAGCAGTTCTTC.

This clonotype has more than one count but fewer than ten. The rearrangement joins TRBV10-3 to TRBJ2-7; D not certain. Germline CDR1 and CDR2: ENHRY and SYGVKD. V was cut by 2 bases and J by 5 bases, with 7 bases left in between. This CDR3 is 12 amino acids long. CDR3 sequence: CAISERGHEQYF. DNA for the CDR3: TGTGCCATCAGTGAGCGCGGCCACGAGCAGTACTTC.

This clonotype has only a few counts. The V call is TRBV20-1, the J call TRBJ2-7; 13 bases are shared with TRBD2. Unmatched junction bases numbered 7, after V lost 6 bases and J lost 2 bases. The CDR3 runs to 15 residues. Germline loops: CDR1 DFQATT, CDR2 SNEGSKA (reference sequence). DNA of the CDR3: TGCAGTGCCAAGACCGGGACTAGCGGGACCTACGAGCAGTACTTC. Its translation is CSAKTGTSGTYEQYF.

The chain joins TRBV3-1 to TRBJ2-5; 7 bases agree with TRBD2. V lost 3 bases, J lost 2 bases, and 9 bases stayed unmatched. Per the germline V gene, CDR1 is LGHDT and CDR2 is YNNKEL (reference sequence). The CDR3 has 16 residues. CDR3 DNA sequence: TGTGCCAGCAGCCAGGGAGCGGGAACTGCTCAAGAGACCCAGTACTTC. Amino acid sequence: CASSQGAGTAQETQYF.

In its sample, this clonotype was seen a few times. J is TRBJ2-3 and V is TRBV18, with D possibly matching TRBD2 (5 bases). CDR1 KGHSH and CDR2 LQKENI come from the germline V gene. The CDR3 runs 14 residues. V was pared by 3 bases and J by 7 bases, with 14 bases between. CDR3 protein: CASSPPSGWHTQYF. Written as DNA, the CDR3 is TGTGCCAGCTCACCTCCGTCGGGGTGGCATACGCAGTATTTT.

The table lists this clonotype with a few counts. The V call is TRBV10-3, the J call TRBJ2-7; TRBD1 aligns across 9 bases. With 6 bases clipped from V and 4 bases from J, the junction kept 13 bases outside the gene matches. Germline CDR1 ENHRY, CDR2 SYGVKD. CDR3 length equals 16 residues. DNA of the CDR3: TGTGCCATCAGGATTTCGGGACAGGGCATCGGATACGAGCAGTACTTC. This encodes CAIRISGQGIGYEQYF.

This sequence joins TRBV29-1 and TRBJ2-7; 7 nucleotides match TRBD2. This CDR3 region has 14 residues. Trimming at V came to 1 base and at J to 7 bases, leaving 10 bases not matched to a gene. Per germline, CDR1 SQVTM and CDR2 ANQGSEA. The CDR3 spells CSVEGLASYNEQYF. The DNA for the CDR3 is TGCAGCGTTGAAGGACTAGCCTCCTACAATGAGCAGTACTTC.

V usage is TRBV20-1 and J usage is TRBJ2-4, with 9 positions matching TRBD1. Near its end, the DNA agrees better with TRBJ2-7, so the J call may be wrong. The CDR3 loop spans 13 amino acids. Germline lookup yields CDR1 DFQATT and CDR2 SNEGSKA (reference sequence). The CDR3 DNA follows: TGCAGTGCTGGGGGACAGGGTTCCAACGAGCAGTACTTC. Translating gives CSAGGQGSNEQYF.

This chain uses TRBV7-2 with TRBJ2-2, with 8 bases that match TRBD2. Germline V gene lookup returns CDR1 SGHTA and CDR2 FQGNSA. This CDR3 has 14 amino acids. V lost 5 bases, J lost 6 bases, and 5 bases stayed unmatched. This CDR3 is CASSQQAGAGELFF. CDR3 bases: TGTGCCAGCAGCCAACAAGCGGGGGCCGGGGAGCTGTTTTTT.

This chain links TRBV5-8 with TRBJ1-2; D remains unclear. Trimming pared 4 bases from V and 7 bases from J, leaving 11 bases between. Germline lookup yields CDR1 SGHTS and CDR2 YDEGEE. The CDR3 contains 12 residues. In nucleotides, the CDR3 is TGTGCCAGCAGCCCTGACCGTTCTGGCTACACCTTC. Its protein is CASSPDRSGYTF. Complete variable domain (other parts from reference TRBV5-8 and TRBJ1-2): EAGVTQSPTHLIKTRGQQATLRCSPISGHTSVYWYQQALGLGLQFLLWYDEGEERNRGNFPPRFSGRQFPNYSSELNVNALELEDSALYLCASSPDRSGYTFGSGTRLTVV.

The chain links TRBV2 to TRBJ2-1, with 8 positions matching TRBD1. J lost 4 bases, V lost 3 bases, and 5 bases had no gene match. The CDR3 has 15 amino acids. CDR1 and CDR2 from the germline V gene are SNHLY and FYNNEI. CDR3 sequence: CASSEGRGQYNEQFF. DNA of the CDR3: TGTGCCAGCAGTGAGGGCAGGGGGCAATACAATGAGCAGTTCTTC.

The chain links TRBV29-1 to TRBJ1-2; D unresolved. From germline, CDR1 is SQVTM and CDR2 ANQGSEA. V was pared by 8 bases and J by 0 bases, with 13 bases between. The CDR3 consists of 13 residues. This CDR3 is CSTLPQANYGYTF. The CDR3 DNA follows: TGCAGCACCCTCCCGCAGGCTAACTATGGCTACACCTTC.

This rearrangement joins TRBV21-1 to TRBJ1-6; TRBD1, the table's D call, was not compared with the DNA. TRBV21-1 represents a pseudogene. This CDR3 contains 16 residues. The CDR3 reads CASSKVPGQGNSPLHF. As DNA, the CDR3 is TGTGCCAGCAGCAAAGTCCCGGGACAGGGTAATTCACCCCTCCACTTT.

V is TRBV11-2 and J is TRBJ2-3, with D maybe TRBD1 (5 bases). With 5 bases removed from V and 6 bases from J, the gap between germline ends came to 9 bases. The CDR3 loop spans 12 amino acids. CDR1 is SGHAT and CDR2 is FQNNGV in the germline V gene. For the CDR3, the DNA is TGTGCCAGCAGCCACAGACAGGATACGCAGTATTTT. Translating gives CASSHRQDTQYF. Using reference TRBV11-2 and TRBJ2-3 for the parts outside the CDR3, the full variable domain is EAGVAQSPRYKIIEKRQSVAFWCNPISGHATLYWYQQILGQGPKLLIQFQNNGVVDDSQLPKDRFSAERLKGVDSTLKIQPAKLEDSAVYLCASSHRQDTQYFGPGTRLTVL.

V is TRBV3-1 and J is TRBJ2-7; TRBD2 agrees at 15 bases. The DNA end is a closer match to TRBJ2-5, so the J assignment may be wrong. Looked up from germline, CDR1 is LGHDT and CDR2 is YNNKEL (reference sequence). This CDR3 spans 17 amino acids. The CDR3 DNA reads as TGTGCCAGCAGCCGTGGACTAGCGGGGGGGCTGTTAGAGACCCAGTACTTC. Translating gives CASSRGLAGGLLETQYF.

This clonotype was observed a handful of times. V gene TRBV6-1 combines with J gene TRBJ2-3, with D perhaps matching TRBD1 (5 bases). This CDR3 has 13 amino acids. The germline gives CDR1 MNHNS, CDR2 SASEGT. Deletions cut 8 bases from V and 7 bases from J, with 16 bases between. The CDR3 DNA reads as TGTGCCAGCCCGGACACAAATTTTTATACGCAGTATTTT. Its protein is CASPDTNFYTQYF.